The source of this TCR beta chain is a study of blood T cell repertoires in COVID-19. The CDR3 has 15 residues. Clones were read by immunoSEQ multiplex PCR, and TCRdb kept only the in-frame ones, dropping some. The sample contains 82,000 or so clones, around 89% of which appear only once. Material for sequencing was PBMCs or T cells enriched from blood (not recorded which). This TCR was sampled from a woman aged 45-60 years with acute COVID-19. The V and J genes are TRBV21-1 and TRBJ1-1. TRBV21-1 is a pseudogene. CDR3 nucleotide sequence: TGTGCCAGCAGCAAGTATAGAGGGATTTCCACTGAAGCTTTCTTT. Translating gives CASSKYRGISTEAFF.